This T cell receptor beta chain was identified during a study of tumor and adjacent non-tumor tissue in lung cancer. On the study more broadly: On average, productive TCRbeta reads reached about 4.2 million per sample. Study-level points and caveats: Top 100 clones took a larger repertoire share in normal lung.

On this clonotype itself: Its antigen remains unidentified. An end of the junction differs from the germline gene, which may be a read error.

CDR1 and CDR2 (germline): LGHNA, YNFKEQ. This CDR3 has 15 amino acids. A modified ARM-PCR protocol with three rounds of nested PCR amplified TCRbeta. TCRdb reprocessed the multiplex PCR reads with MiXCR, giving one entry per CDR3 protein. The sample includes around 99,000 distinct CDR3 sequences, around 57% seen only once; the top ten take around 17%. This sample's RNA came from whole unsorted tissue. Distant lung tissue was collected more than 3 cm away from the tumor edge. This receptor was identified in a man between 60 and 75 years old with non-small cell lung cancer. The sequencing input was distant non-tumor lung tissue. J is TRBJ1-5 and V is TRBV4-2; D not certain. Written as DNA, the CDR3 is TGTGTCAGCAGCCAGGATACCAGCTCCAATCAGCCCCAGCATTTT. As protein: CVSSQDTSSNQPQHF.